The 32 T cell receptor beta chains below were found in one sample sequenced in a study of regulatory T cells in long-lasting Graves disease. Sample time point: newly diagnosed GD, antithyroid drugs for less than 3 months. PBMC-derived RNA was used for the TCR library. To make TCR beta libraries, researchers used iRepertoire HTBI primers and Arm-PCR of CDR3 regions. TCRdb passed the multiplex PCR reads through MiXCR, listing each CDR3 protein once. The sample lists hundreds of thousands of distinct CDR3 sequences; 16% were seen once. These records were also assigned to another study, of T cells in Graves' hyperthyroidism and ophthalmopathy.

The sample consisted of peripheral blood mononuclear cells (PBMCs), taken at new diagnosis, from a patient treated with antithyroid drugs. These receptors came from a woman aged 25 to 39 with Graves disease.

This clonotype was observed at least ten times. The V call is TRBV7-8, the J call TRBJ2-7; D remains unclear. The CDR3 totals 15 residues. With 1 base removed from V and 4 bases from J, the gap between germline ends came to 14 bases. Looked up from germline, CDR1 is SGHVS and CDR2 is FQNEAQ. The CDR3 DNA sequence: TGTGCCAGCAGCTTAGATCTGGAGATTGGATACGAGCAGTACTTC. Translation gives CASSLDLEIGYEQYF.

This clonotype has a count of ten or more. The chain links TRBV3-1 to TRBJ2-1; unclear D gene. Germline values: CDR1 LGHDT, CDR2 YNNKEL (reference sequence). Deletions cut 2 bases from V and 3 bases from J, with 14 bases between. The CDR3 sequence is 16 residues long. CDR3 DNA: TGTGCCAGCAGCCAATACACTCTCTCAGGCTACAATGAGCAGTTCTTC. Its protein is CASSQYTLSGYNEQFF.

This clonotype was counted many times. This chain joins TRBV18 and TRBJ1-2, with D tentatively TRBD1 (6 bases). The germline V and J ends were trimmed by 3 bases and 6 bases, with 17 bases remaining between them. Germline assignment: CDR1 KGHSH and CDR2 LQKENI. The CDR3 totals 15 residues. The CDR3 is CASSPFRQARDGYTF. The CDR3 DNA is TGTGCCAGCTCACCTTTTCGACAGGCTCGGGATGGCTACACCTTC.

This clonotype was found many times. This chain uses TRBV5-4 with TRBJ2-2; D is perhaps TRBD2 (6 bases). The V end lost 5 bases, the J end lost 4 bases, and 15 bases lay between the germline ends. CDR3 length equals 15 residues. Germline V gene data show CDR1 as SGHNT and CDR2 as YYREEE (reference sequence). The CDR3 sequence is CASSQDGGGTGELFF. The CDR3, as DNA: TGTGCCAGCAGTCAGGACGGGGGTGGCACCGGGGAGCTGTTTTTT.

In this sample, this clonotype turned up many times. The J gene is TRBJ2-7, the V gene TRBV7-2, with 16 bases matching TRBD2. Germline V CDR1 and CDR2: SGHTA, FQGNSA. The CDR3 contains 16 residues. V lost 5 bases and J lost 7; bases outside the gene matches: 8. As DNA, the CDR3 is TGTGCCAGCAGCCAAACCTGGGGACTAGCGGGAGGGGAGCAGTACTTC. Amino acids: CASSQTWGLAGGEQYF.

The CDR3 here is CSATGQTDTIYF. CDR3 sequence (DNA): TGCAGTGCTACGGGACAGACGGACACCATATATTTT. This chain links TRBV20-1 with TRBJ1-3; TRBD1 aligns across 7 bases. V gave up 4 bases and J gave up 8 bases; unmatched junction bases: 5. CDR3 length equals 12 residues. CDR1 and CDR2 (germline): DFQATT, SNEGSKA (reference sequence).

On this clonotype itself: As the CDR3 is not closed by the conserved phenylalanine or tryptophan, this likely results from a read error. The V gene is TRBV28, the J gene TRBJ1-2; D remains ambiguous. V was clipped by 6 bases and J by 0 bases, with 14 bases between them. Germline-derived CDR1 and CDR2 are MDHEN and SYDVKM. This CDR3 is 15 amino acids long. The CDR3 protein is CASRWSSVANYGYTL. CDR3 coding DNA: TGTGCCAGCAGGTGGTCTTCCGTAGCTAACTATGGCTACACCCTC.

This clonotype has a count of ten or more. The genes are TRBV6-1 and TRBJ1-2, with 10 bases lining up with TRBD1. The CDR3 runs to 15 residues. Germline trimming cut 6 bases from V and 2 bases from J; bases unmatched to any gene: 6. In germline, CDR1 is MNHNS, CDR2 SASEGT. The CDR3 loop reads CASRAPGQGNYGYTF. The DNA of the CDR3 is TGTGCCAGCAGAGCGCCGGGACAGGGGAACTATGGCTACACCTTC.

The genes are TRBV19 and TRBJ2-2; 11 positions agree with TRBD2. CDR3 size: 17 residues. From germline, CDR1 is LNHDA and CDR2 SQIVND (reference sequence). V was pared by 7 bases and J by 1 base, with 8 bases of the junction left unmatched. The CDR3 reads CASKLAGVSMNTGELFF. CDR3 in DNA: TGTGCCAGTAAACTAGCGGGAGTTTCCATGAACACCGGGGAGCTGTTTTTT.

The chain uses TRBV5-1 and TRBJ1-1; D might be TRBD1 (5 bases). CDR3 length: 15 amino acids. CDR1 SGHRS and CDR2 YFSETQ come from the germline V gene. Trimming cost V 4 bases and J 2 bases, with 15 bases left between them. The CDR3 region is CASSPIQGINTEAFF. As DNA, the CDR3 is TGCGCCAGCAGCCCAATCCAGGGAATTAACACTGAAGCTTTCTTT.

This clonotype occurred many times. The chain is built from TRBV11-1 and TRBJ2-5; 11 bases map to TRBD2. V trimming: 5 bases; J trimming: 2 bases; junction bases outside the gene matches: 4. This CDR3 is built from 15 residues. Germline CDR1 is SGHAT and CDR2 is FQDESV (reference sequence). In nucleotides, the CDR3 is TGTGCCAGCAGCGTAGGGACTAGCGGACAAGAGACCCAGTACTTC. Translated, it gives CASSVGTSGQETQYF.

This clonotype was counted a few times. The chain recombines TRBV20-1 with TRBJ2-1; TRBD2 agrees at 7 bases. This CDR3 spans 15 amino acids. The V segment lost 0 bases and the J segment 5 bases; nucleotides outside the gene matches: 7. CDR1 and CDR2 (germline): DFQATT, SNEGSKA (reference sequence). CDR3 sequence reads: CSARDPAGTNNEQFF. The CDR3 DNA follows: TGCAGTGCTAGAGATCCGGCGGGGACTAACAATGAGCAGTTCTTC.

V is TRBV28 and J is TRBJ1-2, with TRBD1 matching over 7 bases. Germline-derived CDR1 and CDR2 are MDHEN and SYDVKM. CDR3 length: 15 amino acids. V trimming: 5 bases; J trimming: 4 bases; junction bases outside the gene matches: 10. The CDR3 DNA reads TGTGCCAGCAGTCCGCCGTCGACAGGGAGCTATGGCTACACCTTC. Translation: CASSPPSTGSYGYTF.

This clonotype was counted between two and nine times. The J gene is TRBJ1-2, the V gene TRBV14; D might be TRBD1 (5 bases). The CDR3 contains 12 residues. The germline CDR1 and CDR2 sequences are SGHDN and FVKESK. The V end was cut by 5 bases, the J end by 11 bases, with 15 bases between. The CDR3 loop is CASSLPTGAYTF. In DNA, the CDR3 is TGTGCCAGCAGCTTACCAACAGGAGCTTACACCTTC. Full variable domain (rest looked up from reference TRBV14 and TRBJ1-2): EAGVTQFPSHSVIEKGQTVTLRCDPISGHDNLYWYRRVMGKEIKFLLHFVKESKQDESGMPNNRFLAERTGGTYSTLKVQPAELEDSGVYFCASSLPTGAYTFGSGTRLTVV.

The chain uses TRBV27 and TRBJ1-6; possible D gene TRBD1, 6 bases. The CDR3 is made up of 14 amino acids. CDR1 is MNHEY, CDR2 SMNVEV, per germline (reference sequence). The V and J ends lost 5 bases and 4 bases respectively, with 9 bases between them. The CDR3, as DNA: TGTGCCAGCAGTCGGGGACAATATAATTCACCCCTCCACTTT. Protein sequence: CASSRGQYNSPLHF.

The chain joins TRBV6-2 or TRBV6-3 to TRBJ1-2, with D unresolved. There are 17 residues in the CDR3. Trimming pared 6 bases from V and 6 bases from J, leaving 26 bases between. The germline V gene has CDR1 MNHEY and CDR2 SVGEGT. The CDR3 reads CASSQDSASGVRDGYTF. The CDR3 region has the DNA TGTGCCAGCAGCCAAGATTCGGCTAGCGGGGTCCGGGATGGCTACACCTTC.

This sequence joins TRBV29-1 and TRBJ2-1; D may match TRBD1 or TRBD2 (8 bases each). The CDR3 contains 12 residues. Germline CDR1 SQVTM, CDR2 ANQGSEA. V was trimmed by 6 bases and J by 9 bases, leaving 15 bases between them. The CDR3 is CSVGQGLGEQFF. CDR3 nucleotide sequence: TGCAGCGTAGGACAGGGACTAGGTGAGCAGTTCTTC.

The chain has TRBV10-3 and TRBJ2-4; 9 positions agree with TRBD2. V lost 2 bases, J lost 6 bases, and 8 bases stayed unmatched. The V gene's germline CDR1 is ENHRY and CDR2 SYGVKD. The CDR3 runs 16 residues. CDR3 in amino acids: CAISESSGGGGNIQYF. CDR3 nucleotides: TGTGCCATCAGTGAGAGTAGCGGGGGTGGTGGAAACATTCAGTACTTC.

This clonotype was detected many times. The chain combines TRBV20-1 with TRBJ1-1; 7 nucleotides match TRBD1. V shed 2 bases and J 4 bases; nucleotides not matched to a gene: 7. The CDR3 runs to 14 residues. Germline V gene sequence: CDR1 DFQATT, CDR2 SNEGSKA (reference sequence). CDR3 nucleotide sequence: TGCAGTGCTAGACCGACAGGGTATAGCACTGAAGCTTTCTTT. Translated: CSARPTGYSTEAFF.

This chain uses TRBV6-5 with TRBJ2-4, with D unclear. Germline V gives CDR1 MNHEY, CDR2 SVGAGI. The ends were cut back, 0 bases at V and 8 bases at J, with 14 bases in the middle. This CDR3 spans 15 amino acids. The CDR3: CASSYSLHPTDIQYF. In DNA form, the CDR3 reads TGTGCCAGCAGTTACTCGCTCCACCCAACTGACATTCAGTACTTC.

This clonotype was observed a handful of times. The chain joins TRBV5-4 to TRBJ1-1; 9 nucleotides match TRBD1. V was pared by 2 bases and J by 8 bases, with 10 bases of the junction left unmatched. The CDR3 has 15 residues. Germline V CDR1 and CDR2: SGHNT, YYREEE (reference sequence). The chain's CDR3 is CASSFRFGTGSEAFF. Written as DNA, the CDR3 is TGTGCCAGCAGCTTTAGGTTTGGGACAGGGTCCGAAGCTTTCTTT.

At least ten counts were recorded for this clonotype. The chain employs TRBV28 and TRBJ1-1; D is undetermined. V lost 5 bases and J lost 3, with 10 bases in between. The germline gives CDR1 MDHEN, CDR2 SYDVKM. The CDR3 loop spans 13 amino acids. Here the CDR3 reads CASSPQSYTEAFF. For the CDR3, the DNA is TGTGCCAGCAGTCCACAGTCTTACACTGAAGCTTTCTTT.

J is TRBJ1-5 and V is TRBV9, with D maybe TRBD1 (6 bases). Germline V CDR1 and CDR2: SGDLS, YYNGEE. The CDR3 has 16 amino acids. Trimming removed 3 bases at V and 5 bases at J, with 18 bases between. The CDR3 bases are TGTGCCAGCAGCGCGCGGGGCAGGGGAGCACATCAGCCCCAGCATTTT. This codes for CASSARGRGAHQPQHF.

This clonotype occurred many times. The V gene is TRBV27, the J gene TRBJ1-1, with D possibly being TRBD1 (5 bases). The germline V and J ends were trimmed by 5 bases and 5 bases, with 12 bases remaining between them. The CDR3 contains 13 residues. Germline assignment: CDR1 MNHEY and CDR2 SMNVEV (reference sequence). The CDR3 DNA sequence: TGTGCCAGCAGTCAGGGACGGTGGACTGAAGCTTTCTTT. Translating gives CASSQGRWTEAFF.

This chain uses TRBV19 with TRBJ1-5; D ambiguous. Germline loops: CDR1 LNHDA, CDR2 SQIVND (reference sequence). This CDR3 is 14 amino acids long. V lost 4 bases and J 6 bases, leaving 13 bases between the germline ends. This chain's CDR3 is CASSTHLGIQPQHF. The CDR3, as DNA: TGTGCCAGTAGTACTCACCTGGGCATTCAGCCCCAGCATTTT.

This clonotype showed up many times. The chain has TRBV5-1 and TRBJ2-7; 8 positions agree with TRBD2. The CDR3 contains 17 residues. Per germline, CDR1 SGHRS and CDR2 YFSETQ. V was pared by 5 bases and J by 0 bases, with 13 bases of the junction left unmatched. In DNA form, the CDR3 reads TGCGCCAGCAGTTCCGGGAGGGCCTCCACCTACTCCTACGAGCAGTACTTC. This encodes CASSSGRASTYSYEQYF.

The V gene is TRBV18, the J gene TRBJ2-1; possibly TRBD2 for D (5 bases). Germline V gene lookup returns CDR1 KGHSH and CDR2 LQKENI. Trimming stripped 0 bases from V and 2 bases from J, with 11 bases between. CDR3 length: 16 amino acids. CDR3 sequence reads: CASSPPEGAAYNEQFF. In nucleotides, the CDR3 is TGTGCCAGCTCACCACCCGAGGGAGCGGCCTACAATGAGCAGTTCTTC.

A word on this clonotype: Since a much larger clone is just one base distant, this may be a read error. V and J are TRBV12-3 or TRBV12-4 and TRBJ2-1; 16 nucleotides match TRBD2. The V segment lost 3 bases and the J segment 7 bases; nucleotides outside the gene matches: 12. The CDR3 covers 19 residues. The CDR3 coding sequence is TGTGCCAGCAGTTTGGGACCTTCAGGGACTAGCGGGAGGGTTAATGAGCAGTTCTTC. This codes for CASSLGPSGTSGRVNEQFF.

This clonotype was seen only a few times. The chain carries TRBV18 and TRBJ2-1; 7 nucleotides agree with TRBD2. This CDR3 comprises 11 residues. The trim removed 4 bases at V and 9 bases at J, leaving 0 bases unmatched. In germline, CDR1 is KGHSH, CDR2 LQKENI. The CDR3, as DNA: TGTGCCAGCTCACAGCGGGGTGAGCAGTTCTTC. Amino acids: CASSQRGEQFF. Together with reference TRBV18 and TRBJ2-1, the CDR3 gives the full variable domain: NAGVMQNPRHLVRRRGQEARLRCSPMKGHSHVYWYRQLPEEGLKFMVYLQKENIIDESGMPKERFSAEFPKEGPSILRIQQVVRGDSAAYFCASSQRGEQFFGPGTRLTVL.

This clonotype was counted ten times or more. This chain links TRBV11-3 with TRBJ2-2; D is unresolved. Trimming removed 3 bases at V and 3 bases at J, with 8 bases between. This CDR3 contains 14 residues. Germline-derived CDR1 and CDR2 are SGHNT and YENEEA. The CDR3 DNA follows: TGTGCCAGCAGCTTTGGTCGGGACACCGGGGAGCTGTTTTTT. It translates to CASSFGRDTGELFF.

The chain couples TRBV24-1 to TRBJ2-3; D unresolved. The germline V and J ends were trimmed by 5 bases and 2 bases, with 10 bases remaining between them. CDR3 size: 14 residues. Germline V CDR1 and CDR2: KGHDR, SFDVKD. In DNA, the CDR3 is TGTGCCACCAGTGCTATCGGTAACACAGATACGCAGTATTTT. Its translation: CATSAIGNTDTQYF.

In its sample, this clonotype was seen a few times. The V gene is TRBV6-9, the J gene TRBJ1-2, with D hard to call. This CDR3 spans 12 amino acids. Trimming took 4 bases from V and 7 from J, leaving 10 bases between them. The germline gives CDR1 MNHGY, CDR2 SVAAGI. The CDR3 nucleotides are TGTGCCAGCAGTTCCCCGGATGGTGGCTACACCTTC. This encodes CASSSPDGGYTF.